The 24 T cell receptor beta chains below all came from one sample that was sequenced in a study of blood T cell repertoires in COVID-19. The table came from immunoSEQ multiplex PCR; TCRdb's copy has only in-frame clones and leaves some out. The table has 200,000 or so clones, around nine tenths seen once. Material: peripheral blood. Source of these receptors: a woman aged 40-49 years who had recovered from COVID-19.

In its sample, this clone was seen a few times. The V gene is TRBV2, the J gene TRBJ2-7, with a weak D call TRBD1 (6 bases). CDR1 is SNHLY, CDR2 FYNNEI, per germline. V was shortened by 6 bases and J by 2 bases, with 17 bases between the two germline ends. CDR3 size: 15 residues. The CDR3 loop reads CASRHRARTPYEQYF. Here the CDR3 DNA reads TGTGCCAGCAGGCACAGGGCGAGAACCCCCTACGAGCAGTACTTC. Combining the CDR3 with reference TRBV2 and TRBJ2-7 gives the whole variable domain EPEVTQTPSHQVTQMGQEVILRCVPISNHLYFYWYRQILGQKVEFLVSFYNNEISEKSEIFDDQFSVERPDGSNFTLKIRSTKLEDSAMYFCASRHRARTPYEQYFGPGTRLTVT.

The J gene is TRBJ2-1, the V gene TRBV29-1; 11 nucleotides align to TRBD2. The germline CDR1 and CDR2 sequences are SQVTM and ANQGSEA. The V gene end was trimmed by 6 bases and the J gene end by 0 bases; junction bases not matched to a gene: 16. This CDR3 is 19 amino acids long. CDR3 in amino acids: CSVDTWTSGQSHSYNEQFF. CDR3 coding DNA: TGCAGCGTCGACACCTGGACTAGCGGGCAATCCCACTCCTACAATGAGCAGTTCTTC.

The CDR3 coding sequence is TGTGCCAGCTCACCCGACAGGGGGCTACATAGCAATCAGCCCCAGCATTTT. Its translation is CASSPDRGLHSNQPQHF. This chain links TRBV18 with TRBJ1-5, with 10 nucleotides matching TRBD1. The V gene end was trimmed by 3 bases and the J gene end by 0 bases; junction bases not matched to a gene: 5. Looked up from germline, CDR1 is KGHSH and CDR2 is LQKENI. The CDR3 contains 17 residues.

The rearrangement uses TRBV6-5 and TRBJ1-5; 7 bases match TRBD1. Germline V gives CDR1 MNHEY, CDR2 SVGAGI. This CDR3 has 14 amino acids. With V trimmed by 6 bases and J by 5 bases, 7 bases remained unmatched. The DNA of the CDR3 is TGTGCCAGCAGATTTAGACAGGGTCATCAGCCCCAGCATTTT. This translates into CASRFRQGHQPQHF.

The chain combines TRBV18 with TRBJ2-7; tentatively, D is TRBD2 (7 bases). The CDR3 consists of 17 residues. Germline V lookup: CDR1 KGHSH, CDR2 LQKENI. V lost 2 bases, J lost 0 bases, and 17 bases lay in between. The CDR3 reads CASSPFRGGTLSYEQYF. CDR3 in DNA: TGTGCCAGCTCACCATTTAGGGGGGGAACCCTCTCCTACGAGCAGTACTTC. Full variable domain (missing parts from reference TRBV18 and TRBJ2-7): NAGVMQNPRHLVRRRGQEARLRCSPMKGHSHVYWYRQLPEEGLKFMVYLQKENIIDESGMPKERFSAEFPKEGPSILRIQQVVRGDSAAYFCASSPFRGGTLSYEQYFGPGTRLTVT.

The rearrangement links TRBV7-9 to TRBJ2-1; D might be TRBD1 (5 bases). Trimming shortened V by 5 bases and J by 3 bases, and 14 bases separated the two germline ends. There are 15 residues in the CDR3. The germline gives CDR1 SEHNR, CDR2 FQNEAQ (reference sequence). This CDR3 is CASSPDQGIYNEQFF. The CDR3 DNA reads as TGTGCCAGCAGCCCCGACCAGGGAATCTACAATGAGCAGTTCTTC.

The J gene is TRBJ2-1, the V gene TRBV7-8, with TRBD2 matching 14 bases. Trimming removed 4 bases from V and 9 bases from J; junction bases left unmatched: 11. The CDR3 runs to 17 residues. Per the germline V gene, CDR1 is SGHVS and CDR2 is FQNEAQ. CDR3 residues: CASSSRRLAGGPGEQFF. The DNA for the CDR3 is TGTGCCAGCAGCTCAAGACGACTAGCGGGAGGGCCTGGTGAGCAGTTCTTC. The variable domain in full, completed from reference TRBV7-8 and TRBJ2-1, reads GAGVSQSPRYKVAKRGQDVALRCDPISGHVSLFWYQQALGQGPEFLTYFQNEAQLDKSGLPSDRFFAERPEGSVSTLKIQRTQQEDSAVYLCASSSRRLAGGPGEQFFGPGTRLTVL.

In its sample, this clone was seen a few times. The chain links TRBV18 to TRBJ1-3; weak D call: TRBD1 (5 bases). Trimming removed 0 bases at V and 4 bases at J, with 13 bases between. The CDR3 contains 16 residues. The germline CDR1 and CDR2 sequences are KGHSH and LQKENI. The CDR3 DNA reads TGTGCCAGCTCACCACCGTCGGGGGGTGGCGGAAACACCATATATTTT. This gives the protein CASSPPSGGGGNTIYF.

The V and J genes are TRBV7-3 and TRBJ2-1; tentative D call: TRBD2 (6 bases). The germline V gene encodes CDR1 SGHTA and CDR2 FQGTGA. CDR3 length equals 15 residues. Deletions cut 5 bases from V and 6 bases from J, with 17 bases between. In DNA, the CDR3 is TGTGCCAGCAGCCTACCGGGACTCTTAAGCAATGAGCAGTTCTTC. Protein product: CASSLPGLLSNEQFF.

The V gene is TRBV7-3, the J gene TRBJ2-7; D perhaps matches TRBD2 (6 bases). CDR1 SGHTA and CDR2 FQGTGA come from the germline V gene. The CDR3 has 15 amino acids. V dropped 0 bases and J dropped 0 bases, with 9 bases sitting between them. The CDR3 nucleotides are TGTGCCAGCAGCTTAACGGGGGGACCCTCCTACGAGCAGTACTTC. This gives the protein CASSLTGGPSYEQYF.

The chain couples TRBV30 to TRBJ1-5; D might be TRBD1 (6 bases). Germline-derived CDR1 and CDR2 are GTSNPN and SVGIG (reference sequence). This CDR3 has 13 amino acids. V was clipped by 2 bases and J by 4 bases, with 9 bases between them. Here the CDR3 reads CAWSHQGNQPQHF. The CDR3 coding sequence is TGTGCCTGGAGTCACCAGGGGAATCAGCCCCAGCATTTT.

The CDR3 protein is CASSLDRGYQPQHF. The CDR3 nucleotides are TGTGCCAGCAGCTTAGACAGGGGGTATCAGCCCCAGCATTTT. The chain combines TRBV7-8 with TRBJ1-5; 8 bases match TRBD1. Germline CDR1 reads SGHVS; CDR2 reads FQNEAQ. The trim removed 1 base at V and 5 bases at J, leaving 1 base unmatched. The CDR3 spans 14 residues. Variable domain in full (rest from reference TRBV7-8 and TRBJ1-5): GAGVSQSPRYKVAKRGQDVALRCDPISGHVSLFWYQQALGQGPEFLTYFQNEAQLDKSGLPSDRFFAERPEGSVSTLKIQRTQQEDSAVYLCASSLDRGYQPQHFGDGTRLSIL.

V is TRBV7-2 and J is TRBJ1-5, with D unresolved. Trimming left V 2 bases short and J 6 bases short, with 5 bases between. Per germline, CDR1 SGHTA and CDR2 FQGNSA. The CDR3 has 12 amino acids. The CDR3 loop is CASSLLSQPQHF. CDR3 coding DNA: TGTGCCAGCAGCTTACTAAGTCAGCCCCAGCATTTT.

The chain combines TRBV7-9 with TRBJ2-7; D possibly corresponds to TRBD1 (6 bases). V was trimmed by 4 bases and J by 3 bases, leaving 10 bases between them. The CDR3 totals 13 residues. The germline V gene has CDR1 SEHNR and CDR2 FQNEAQ (reference sequence). CDR3 residues: CASSSTGIYEQYF. CDR3 DNA sequence: TGTGCCAGCAGCTCAACAGGGATCTACGAGCAGTACTTC.

The V gene is TRBV11-3, the J gene TRBJ2-7; possible D gene TRBD2, 5 bases. Trimming took 0 bases from V and 7 from J, leaving 10 bases between them. The CDR3 covers 13 residues. Germline values: CDR1 SGHNT, CDR2 YENEEA. Written as DNA, the CDR3 is TGTGCCAGCAGCTTAGATAATCCGGGGGAGCAGTACTTC. Translated, it gives CASSLDNPGEQYF.

This clone was recorded once. DNA of the CDR3: TGTGCCAGCAGCTTAGATCCTCCACTAGCGGGAGATCACGAGCAGTACTTC. Translating it yields CASSLDPPLAGDHEQYF. The chain joins TRBV11-2 to TRBJ2-7; 11 bases match TRBD2. The CDR3 spans 17 residues. The germline V gene encodes CDR1 SGHAT and CDR2 FQNNGV. V shed 0 bases and J 5 bases; nucleotides not matched to a gene: 9.

The chain recombines TRBV9 with TRBJ1-4, with TRBD1 identical over 9 bases. The germline gives CDR1 SGDLS, CDR2 YYNGEE. The CDR3 has 14 residues. Trimming at V came to 4 bases and at J to 5 bases, leaving 3 bases not matched to a gene. Written as DNA, the CDR3 is TGTGCCAGCAGCCCCGGACAGGGGAATGAAAAACTGTTTTTT. Translated: CASSPGQGNEKLFF.

V is TRBV18 and J is TRBJ1-2, with 9 bases that match TRBD1. V shed 2 bases, J shed 7 bases, and the junction held 8 bases outside the gene matches. Germline V lookup: CDR1 KGHSH, CDR2 LQKENI. CDR3 length: 15 amino acids. The CDR3 loop is CASSPTGDRAGGYTF. CDR3 sequence (DNA): TGTGCCAGCTCACCAACGGGGGACAGGGCGGGTGGCTACACCTTC.

V and J are TRBV14 and TRBJ2-1; weak D call: TRBD2 (5 bases). The V and J ends lost 3 bases and 3 bases respectively, with 12 bases between them. There are 15 residues in the CDR3. Germline lookup yields CDR1 SGHDN and CDR2 FVKESK. CDR3 residues: CASSQRATYYNEQFF. For the CDR3, the DNA is TGTGCCAGCAGCCAGCGGGCAACGTACTACAATGAGCAGTTCTTC.

This chain uses TRBV7-2 with TRBJ2-1; D is unresolved. The V end was cut by 5 bases, the J end by 3 bases, with 11 bases between. Germline V gene lookup returns CDR1 SGHTA and CDR2 FQGNSA. The CDR3 is 14 residues long. This chain's CDR3 is CASSAAPGYNEQFF. In nucleotides, the CDR3 is TGTGCCAGCAGCGCGGCCCCCGGCTACAATGAGCAGTTCTTC.

CDR3 protein: CAWELAGQAEQYF. The CDR3 coding sequence is TGTGCCTGGGAGCTAGCGGGACAAGCCGAGCAGTACTTC. The chain is built from TRBV30 and TRBJ2-7, with TRBD2 matching 9 bases. Per the germline V gene, CDR1 is GTSNPN and CDR2 is SVGIG (reference sequence). This CDR3 has 13 amino acids. Trimming cost V 5 bases and J 6 bases; bases outside gene matches: 8.

V usage is TRBV3-1 (or the pseudogene TRBV3-2) and J usage is TRBJ2-1; 12 nucleotides line up with TRBD1. Germline-derived CDR1 and CDR2 are LGHDT and YNNKEL (reference sequence). Trimming cost V 6 bases and J 8 bases; bases outside gene matches: 8. The CDR3 is 15 amino acids. The CDR3 here is CASRGGTGGFYEQFF. CDR3 DNA sequence: TGTGCCAGCAGGGGCGGGACAGGGGGCTTCTATGAGCAGTTCTTC.

The V call is TRBV7-2, the J call TRBJ2-7; no clear D gene. Trimming stripped 5 bases from V and 2 bases from J, with 16 bases between. Germline loops: CDR1 SGHTA, CDR2 FQGNSA. The CDR3 has 15 residues. CDR3 sequence (DNA): TGTGCCAGCAGCCCCTCGCAGGTACTGACCTACGAGCAGTACTTC. Translated: CASSPSQVLTYEQYF. The whole variable domain, remainder taken from reference TRBV7-2 and TRBJ2-7, is GAGVSQSPSNKVTEKGKDVELRCDPISGHTALYWYRQSLGQGLEFLIYFQGNSAPDKSGLPSDRFSAERTGGSVSTLTIQRTQQEDSAVYLCASSPSQVLTYEQYFGPGTRLTVT.

The gene calls are TRBV5-6 and TRBJ2-3; 14 bases are a match to TRBD2. CDR1 SGHDT and CDR2 YYEEEE come from the germline V gene. There are 15 residues in the CDR3. J lost 8 bases, V lost 3 bases, and 5 bases had no gene match. The CDR3 bases are TGTGCCAGCAGCTGGGGACTAGCGGGAGCGCCTACGCAGTATTTT. Protein: CASSWGLAGAPTQYF.